This is a list of T cell receptor beta chains from one sample in a study of shared clonotypes between healthy human individuals. Repertoires were generated with immunoSEQ multiplex PCR, while TCRdb's copy carries only in-frame clones and drops some. This table holds about 460,000 clones, over 60% found once. The sample comprised PBMCs. Every receptor here comes from a middle-aged woman in good health. Some clones in this sample may be carry-over from other donors' samples. The CDR3 runs from the conserved cysteine through the conserved F or W.

TRBJ2-3 TRBV19 CASSTGGDTQYF
TRBJ1-5 TRBV19 CASSWGRDQPQHF
TRBJ1-1 TRBV6-5 CASRGTGLTEAFF
TRBJ2-1 TRBV7-8 CASIDLGQGNDNEQFF
TRBJ2-5 TRBV7-2 CATRDWEKETQYF
TRBJ2-7 TRBV11-1 CASSPLSSYEQYF
TRBJ1-4 TRBV4-2 CASSQQQGPNEKLFF
TRBJ1-6 TRBV2 CARGRADNSPLHF
TRBJ2-5 TRBV29-1 CSVVTSGGETQYF
TRBJ2-3 TRBV10-3 CAISEGLAETDTQYF
. TRBV9 CASSPTASGRRTYEQYF
TRBJ2-3 TRBV10-3 CAISQRESTDTQYF
TRBJ1-2 TRBV5-4 CASSQEGQGIGGYTF
TRBJ2-1 TRBV10-3 CAISERESSYNEQFF
TRBJ2-7 TRBV27 CASSSPPGLDAYEQYF
TRBJ2-3 TRBV7-3 CASSLQGTTDTQYF